This TCR beta chain was captured by sequencing in a study of cytomegalovirus exposure and HLA in healthy donors. General study results and limits: The tendency of first-cohort TCR clusters to co-occur in the approximately 110 validation repertoires was identified by a subsequent analysis. Specificity for CMV antigens was confirmed in vitro for a few of the CMV-associated chains. TCR beta chains numbering approximately 150 were designated cytomegalovirus-associated.

This clone occurred once. Its antigen is unknown. V lost 0 bases and J 1 base, leaving 7 bases between the germline ends. Germline V lookup: CDR1 SGHTA, CDR2 FQGNSA. There are 15 residues in the CDR3. TCRdb keeps only in-frame clones here, not all; method: immunoSEQ multiplex PCR. The table has about 280,000 clones, 80% to 90% seen once. V gene TRBV7-2 combines with J gene TRBJ1-5; no firm D call. This TCR was recovered from a woman in her late teens or twenties in good health and CMV-seronegative. Sequenced input: PBMCs. The CDR3 sequence is CASSLALVSNQPQHF. CDR3 DNA: TGTGCCAGCAGCTTAGCACTAGTGAGCAATCAGCCCCAGCATTTT.